This record concerns one T cell receptor (beta chain) sequence. Its antigen is currently unknown. The CDR3 runs to 16 residues. Germline loops: CDR1 SGHTA, CDR2 FQGNSA. This sample is drawn from a study of T cells expressing NK-cell markers. Looking at the study overall: Sequenced donors, eight in total, included seven who were HCMV-seropositive and one who was seronegative. Overall study findings and caveats: Dominant NKG2C+ clonotypes made up roughly 1.0-7.0% of CD8+ T cells in several donors. These same clonotypes (in several donors) also led the CD3+CD56-NKG2C+ fraction.

TCRdb reprocessed the 5' RACE reads, keeping one entry per CDR3 protein, no DNA. The sample includes roughly 390,000 distinct CDR3 sequences. The sequencing sample was made of blood T cells: a sorted CD56 or NKG2C T cell subset, CD4+ or CD8+ T cells, or bulk PBMC T cells (not recorded which). This chain uses TRBV7-2 with TRBJ1-5; the TRBD1 assignment by TCRdb is unverifiable without DNA. The receptor was isolated from a man aged 18-69 years in good health. CDR3 sequence: CASSLEAGTVNQPQHF. Filled out from reference TRBV7-2 and TRBJ1-5, the complete variable domain reads GAGVSQSPSNKVTEKGKDVELRCDPISGHTALYWYRQSLGQGLEFLIYFQGNSAPDKSGLPSDRFSAERTGGSVSTLTIQRTQQEDSAVYLCASSLEAGTVNQPQHFGDGTRLSIL.